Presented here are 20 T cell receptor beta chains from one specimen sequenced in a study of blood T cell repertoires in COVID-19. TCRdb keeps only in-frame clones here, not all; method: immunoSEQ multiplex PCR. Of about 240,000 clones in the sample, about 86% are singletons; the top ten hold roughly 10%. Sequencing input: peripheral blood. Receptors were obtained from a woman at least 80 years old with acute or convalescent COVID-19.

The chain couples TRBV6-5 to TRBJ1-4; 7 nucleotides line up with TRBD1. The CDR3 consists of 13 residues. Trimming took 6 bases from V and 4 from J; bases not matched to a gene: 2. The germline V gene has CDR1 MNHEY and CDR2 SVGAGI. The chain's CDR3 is CASRPGGNEKLFF. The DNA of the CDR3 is TGTGCCAGCAGGCCAGGGGGTAATGAAAAACTGTTTTTT.

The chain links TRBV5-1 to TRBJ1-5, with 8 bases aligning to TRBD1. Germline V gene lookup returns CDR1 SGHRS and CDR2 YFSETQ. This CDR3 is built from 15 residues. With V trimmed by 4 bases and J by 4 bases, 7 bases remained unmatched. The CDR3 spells CASSPGQGDNQPQHF. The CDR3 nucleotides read TGCGCCAGCAGCCCCGGACAGGGTGATAATCAGCCCCAGCATTTT.

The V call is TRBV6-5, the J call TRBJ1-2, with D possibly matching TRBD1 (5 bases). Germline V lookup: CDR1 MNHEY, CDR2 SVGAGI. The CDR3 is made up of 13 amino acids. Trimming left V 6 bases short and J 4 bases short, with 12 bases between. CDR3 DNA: TGTGCCAGCAGAAACGGGGACTTCTATGGCTACACCTTC. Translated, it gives CASRNGDFYGYTF.

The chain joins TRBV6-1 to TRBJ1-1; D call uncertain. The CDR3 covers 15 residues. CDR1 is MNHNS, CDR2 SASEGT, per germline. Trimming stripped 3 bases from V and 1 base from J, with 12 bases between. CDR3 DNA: TGTGCCAGCAGTGAGGGTCGGGATTGGAACACTGAAGCTTTCTTT. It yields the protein CASSEGRDWNTEAFF.

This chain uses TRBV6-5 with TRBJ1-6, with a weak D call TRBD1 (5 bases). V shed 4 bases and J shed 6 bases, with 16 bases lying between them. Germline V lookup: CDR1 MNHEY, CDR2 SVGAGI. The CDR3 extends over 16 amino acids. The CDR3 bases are TGTGCCAGCAGTTTTCGGCAGGGAAGGAGTAATTCACCCCTCCACTTT. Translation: CASSFRQGRSNSPLHF.

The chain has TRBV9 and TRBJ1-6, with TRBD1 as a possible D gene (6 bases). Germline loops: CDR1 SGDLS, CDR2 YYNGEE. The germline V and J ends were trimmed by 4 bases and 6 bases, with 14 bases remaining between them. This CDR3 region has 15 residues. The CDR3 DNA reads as TGTGCCAGCAGCCAACAGGGATTCGGTAATTCACCCCTCCACTTT. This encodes CASSQQGFGNSPLHF. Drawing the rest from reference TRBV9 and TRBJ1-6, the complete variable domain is DSGVTQTPKHLITATGQRVTLRCSPRSGDLSVYWYQQSLDQGLQFLIQYYNGEERAKGNILERFSAQQFPDLHSELNLSSLELGDSALYFCASSQQGFGNSPLHFGNGTRLTVT.

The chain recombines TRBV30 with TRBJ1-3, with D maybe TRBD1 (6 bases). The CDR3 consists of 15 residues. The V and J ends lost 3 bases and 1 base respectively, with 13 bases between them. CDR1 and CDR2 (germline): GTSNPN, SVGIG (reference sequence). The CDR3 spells CAWRNDDRSGNTIYF. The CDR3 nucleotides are TGTGCCTGGAGGAACGACGACAGGTCTGGAAACACCATATATTTT.

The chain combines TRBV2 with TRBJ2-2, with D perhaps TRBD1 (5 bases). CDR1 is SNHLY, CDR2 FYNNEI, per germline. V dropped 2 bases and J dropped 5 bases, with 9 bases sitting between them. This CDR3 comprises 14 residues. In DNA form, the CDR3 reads TGTGCCAGCAGTGAAATGCCAGGGACCGGGGAGCTGTTTTTT. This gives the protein CASSEMPGTGELFF. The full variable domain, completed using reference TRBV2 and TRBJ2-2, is EPEVTQTPSHQVTQMGQEVILRCVPISNHLYFYWYRQILGQKVEFLVSFYNNEISEKSEIFDDQFSVERPDGSNFTLKIRSTKLEDSAMYFCASSEMPGTGELFFGEGSRLTVL.

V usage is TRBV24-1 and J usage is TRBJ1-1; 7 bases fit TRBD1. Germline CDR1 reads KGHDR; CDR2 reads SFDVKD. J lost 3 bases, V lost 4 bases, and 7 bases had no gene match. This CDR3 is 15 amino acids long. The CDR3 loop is CATSDPFTGDTEAFF. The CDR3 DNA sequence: TGTGCCACCAGTGACCCCTTTACAGGGGACACTGAAGCTTTCTTT.

Here the CDR3 reads CASSFNAAGGYGYTF. The CDR3, as DNA: TGTGCCAGCAGCTTTAATGCGGCCGGGGGCTATGGCTACACCTTC. This sequence joins TRBV5-5 and TRBJ1-2, with D possibly being TRBD1 (5 bases). The CDR3 has 15 residues. Germline CDR1 and CDR2: SGHKS and YYEKEE (reference sequence). Trimming cost V 2 bases and J 4 bases, with 15 bases left between them.

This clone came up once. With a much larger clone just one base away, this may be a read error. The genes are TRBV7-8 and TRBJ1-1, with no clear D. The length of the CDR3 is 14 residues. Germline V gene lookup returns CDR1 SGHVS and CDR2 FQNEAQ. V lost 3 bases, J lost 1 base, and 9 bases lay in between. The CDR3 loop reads CASSLEGANTEAFF. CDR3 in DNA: TGTGCCAGCAGCTTGGAGGGAGCGAACACTGAAGCTTTCTTT.

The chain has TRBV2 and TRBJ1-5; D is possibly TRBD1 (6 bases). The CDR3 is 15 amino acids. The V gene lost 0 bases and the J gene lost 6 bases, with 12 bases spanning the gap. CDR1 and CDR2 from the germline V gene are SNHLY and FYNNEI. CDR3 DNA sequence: TGTGCCAGCAGTGAAGCGGGAACAGGGAGTCAGCCCCAGCATTTT. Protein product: CASSEAGTGSQPQHF.

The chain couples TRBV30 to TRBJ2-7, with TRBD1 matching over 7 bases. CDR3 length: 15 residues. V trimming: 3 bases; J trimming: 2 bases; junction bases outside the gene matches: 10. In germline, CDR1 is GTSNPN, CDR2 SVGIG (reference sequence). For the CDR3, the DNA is TGTGCCTGGAGGGGCCCGACAGGGCGGACCTACGAGCAGTACTTC. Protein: CAWRGPTGRTYEQYF.

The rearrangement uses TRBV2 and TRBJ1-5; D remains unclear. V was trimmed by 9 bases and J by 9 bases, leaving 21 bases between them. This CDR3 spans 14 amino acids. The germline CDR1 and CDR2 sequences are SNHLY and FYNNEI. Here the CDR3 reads CASASERLGSPQHF. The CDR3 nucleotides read TGTGCCAGTGCCTCCGAGAGGCTTGGATCGCCCCAGCATTTT.

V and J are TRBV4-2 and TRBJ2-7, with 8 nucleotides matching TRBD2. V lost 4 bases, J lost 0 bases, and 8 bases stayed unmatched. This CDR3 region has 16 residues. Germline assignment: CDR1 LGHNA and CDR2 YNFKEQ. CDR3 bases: TGTGCCAGCAGCCCGTCGGGGGGGGATTCCTCCTACGAGCAGTACTTC. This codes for CASSPSGGDSSYEQYF.

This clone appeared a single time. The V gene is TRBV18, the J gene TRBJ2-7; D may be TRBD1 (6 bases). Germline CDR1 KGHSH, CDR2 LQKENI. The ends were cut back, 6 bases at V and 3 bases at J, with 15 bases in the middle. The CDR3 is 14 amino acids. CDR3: CASSSDSGIYEQYF. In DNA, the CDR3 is TGTGCCAGCTCGTCGGACAGTGGGATCTACGAGCAGTACTTC.

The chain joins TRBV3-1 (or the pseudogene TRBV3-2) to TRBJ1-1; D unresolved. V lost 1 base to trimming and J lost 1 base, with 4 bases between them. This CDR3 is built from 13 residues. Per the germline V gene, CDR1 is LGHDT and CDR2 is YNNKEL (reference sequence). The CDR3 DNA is TGTGCCAGCAGCCAAGGAGGGAACACTGAAGCTTTCTTT. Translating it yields CASSQGGNTEAFF.

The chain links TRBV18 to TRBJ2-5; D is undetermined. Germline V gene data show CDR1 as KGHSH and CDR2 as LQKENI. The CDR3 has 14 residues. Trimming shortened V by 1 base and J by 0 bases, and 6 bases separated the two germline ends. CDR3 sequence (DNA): TGTGCCAGCTCACCACTGCCAGACCAAGAGACCCAGTACTTC. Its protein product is CASSPLPDQETQYF.

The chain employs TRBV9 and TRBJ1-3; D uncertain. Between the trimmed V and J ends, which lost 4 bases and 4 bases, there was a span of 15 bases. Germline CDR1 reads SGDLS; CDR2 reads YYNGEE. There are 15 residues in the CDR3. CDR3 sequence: CASSPGRVGGNTIYF. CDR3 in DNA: TGTGCCAGCAGCCCCGGGCGGGTAGGCGGAAACACCATATATTTT.

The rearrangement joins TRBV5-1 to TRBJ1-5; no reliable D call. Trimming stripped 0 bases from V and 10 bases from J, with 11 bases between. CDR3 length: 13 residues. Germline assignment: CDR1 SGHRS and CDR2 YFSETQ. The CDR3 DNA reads TGCGCCAGCAGCTTGGACAAGCCAGGACCCCAGCATTTT. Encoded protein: CASSLDKPGPQHF.